The 7 T cell receptor beta chains reported below all come from one sample, sequenced in a study of blood T cell repertoires in COVID-19. The assay was immunoSEQ multiplex PCR, and TCRdb's table has in-frame clones only and misses some. This sample yields 150,000 to 200,000 clones, of which around four fifths are seen a single time; more than 4.5% belongs to the top ten. The sample consisted of peripheral blood. Receptors were obtained from a woman under 40 with acute or convalescent COVID-19.

V and J are TRBV28 and TRBJ2-7, with D possibly TRBD1 on 5 matching bases. The CDR3 contains 12 residues. V was pared by 4 bases and J by 6 bases, with 10 bases between. Germline loops: CDR1 MDHEN, CDR2 SYDVKM. CDR3 in amino acids: CASSWGRAEQYF. For the CDR3, the DNA is TGTGCCAGCAGTTGGGGCAGGGCCGAGCAGTACTTC.

The chain employs TRBV18 and TRBJ2-4; 10 positions agree with TRBD2. Per the germline V gene, CDR1 is KGHSH and CDR2 is LQKENI. CDR3 length: 18 residues. V dropped 3 bases and J dropped 0; count of bases not matched to a gene: 8. In nucleotides, the CDR3 is TGTGCCAGCTCACCCTCGACTAGCGGGCTCCTAGCCAAAAACATTCAGTACTTC. Protein product: CASSPSTSGLLAKNIQYF.

The genes are TRBV7-9 and TRBJ2-4, with D possibly TRBD2 on 5 matching bases. V lost 5 bases and J lost 0, with 11 bases in between. The CDR3 is made up of 15 amino acids. From germline, CDR1 is SEHNR and CDR2 FQNEAQ (reference sequence). The CDR3 nucleotides are TGTGCCAGCAGCCCCCAGAGGGTAGCCAAAAACATTCAGTACTTC. As protein: CASSPQRVAKNIQYF.

The rearrangement joins TRBV27 to TRBJ1-6, with D maybe TRBD1 (5 bases). The V end was cut by 7 bases, the J end by 8 bases, with 21 bases between. In germline, CDR1 is MNHEY, CDR2 SMNVEV (reference sequence). The CDR3 has 16 residues. CDR3: CASMSPRRVGHSPLHF. The CDR3 DNA reads TGTGCCAGCATGTCCCCCCGGAGGGTGGGACATTCACCCCTCCACTTT.

This clone was detected only once. The rearrangement uses TRBV18 and TRBJ1-1; no definite D call. The CDR3 contains 15 residues. Germline V lookup: CDR1 KGHSH, CDR2 LQKENI. Trimming removed 4 bases from V and 1 base from J, with 13 bases in between. CDR3 nucleotides: TGTGCCAGCTCACTGCTCGGGTTGGGGAACACTGAAGCTTTCTTT. Amino acids: CASSLLGLGNTEAFF.

The chain joins TRBV4-1 to TRBJ2-2; D unclear. Germline values: CDR1 MGHRA, CDR2 YSYEKL. The V gene lost 4 bases and the J gene lost 1 base, with 7 bases spanning the gap. This CDR3 has 14 amino acids. Here the CDR3 reads CASSRAGNTGELFF. In DNA form, the CDR3 reads TGCGCCAGCAGCCGGGCAGGGAACACCGGGGAGCTGTTTTTT.

J is TRBJ2-5 and V is TRBV4-1; 7 nucleotides match TRBD1. The germline V gene has CDR1 MGHRA and CDR2 YSYEKL. The J segment lost 1 base and the V segment lost 2 bases, leaving 1 base of the junction unmatched. The CDR3 is 14 amino acids. The CDR3 coding sequence is TGCGCCAGCAGCCAAACAGGGGTCCAAGAGACCCAGTACTTC. Translation gives CASSQTGVQETQYF.